Included here is one T cell receptor beta chain sequence, with context. This table comes from immunoSEQ multiplex PCR, and its TCRdb copy is limited to in-frame clones, with some not included. This table has about 150,000 clones, 75% to 90% appearing once. The data derive from a study of blood T cell repertoires in COVID-19. Germline values: CDR1 SGHRS, CDR2 YFSETQ. CDR3 length: 15 residues. V lost 4 bases to trimming and J lost 6 bases; unmatched junction nucleotides: 11. Sequencing input: peripheral blood. This receptor was identified in a man aged 55 to 69 with acute or convalescent COVID-19. The chain links TRBV5-1 to TRBJ1-2; 8 bases map to TRBD1. CDR3 bases: TGCGCCAGCAGCCCCCGACCAGGGGGCAGAGATGGCTACACCTTC. Translated, it gives CASSPRPGGRDGYTF.